Sequencing of this T cell receptor (beta chain) was carried out in a study of blood T cell repertoires in COVID-19. About the research overall: The origin of the acute and convalescent COVID-19 samples was the United States, Italy and Spain. Nucleic acid was either cDNA or gDNA, and it came from T cells, B-cell-depleted T cells, or PBMCs.

In the authors' methods: Counts of nucleated cells, estimated from reference gene primer amplification, were obtained. Generated by immunoSEQ multiplex PCR, the TCRdb table keeps only in-frame clones and is missing some. That table is the source of V, J and clone size, and D and trimming were worked out from the DNA. Found here are some 240,000 clones, roughly 89% of them singletons; the top ten hold about 1.5%. Germline loops: CDR1 SNHLY, CDR2 FYNNEI. This CDR3 region has 13 residues. V was clipped by 8 bases and J by 5 bases, with 13 bases between them. This clone has a handful of counts. Source material: peripheral blood. The chain is built from TRBV2 and TRBJ2-1; D unresolved. The receptor was derived from a woman between 40 and 50 years old who had recovered from COVID-19. CDR3 coding DNA: TGTGCCAGCCAGCGTCACGGCAACAATGAGCAGTTCTTC. Translation: CASQRHGNNEQFF.